Each of the 12 T cell receptor beta chains below was sequenced from the same sample in a study of immune evolution from preneoplasia to lung adenocarcinoma. Assay used: immunoSEQ multiplex PCR; TCRdb lists only in-frame clones, some missing. The table shows 4,500 to 7,500 clones, with about four fifths occurring only once. Sequencing used FFPE adjacent normal lung tissue. Receptors originate from a person aged 55 to 79 with lung adenocarcinoma.

The chain combines TRBV2 with TRBJ2-3, with D possibly being TRBD1 (6 bases). Trimming cost V 6 bases and J 1 base, with 11 bases left between them. The CDR3 has 14 residues. Germline V gene data show CDR1 as SNHLY and CDR2 as FYNNEI. The CDR3 bases are TGTGCCAGCAGGGGGGCGAGGGGCACAGATACGCAGTATTTT. This gives the protein CASRGARGTDTQYF.

V usage is TRBV6-4 and J usage is TRBJ2-2; D possibly corresponds to TRBD1 (6 bases). The CDR3 consists of 14 residues. CDR1 and CDR2 (germline): MRHNA, SNTAGT. With 6 bases removed from V and 4 bases from J, the gap between germline ends came to 12 bases. CDR3 in amino acids: CASSPQGGTGELFF. The CDR3 nucleotides read TGTGCCAGCAGCCCACAGGGTGGCACCGGGGAGCTGTTTTTT.

Worth noting for this clone: At one of its ends the junction is not consistent with the germline gene, which may arise from a read error. The chain combines TRBV7-7 with TRBJ2-5; possible D gene TRBD2, 6 bases. The CDR3 sequence is 15 residues long. The germline V gene has CDR1 SSHAT and CDR2 FNYEAQ (reference sequence). CDR3 coding DNA: TGTGCTAGCAGCCTCTCGGCGGGACCTCAAGAGACCCAGTACTTC. This translates into CASSLSAGPQETQYF. The full variable domain, completed using reference TRBV7-7 and TRBJ2-5, is GAGVSQSPRYKVTKRGQDVTLRCDPISSHATLYWYQQALGQGPEFLTYFNYEAQPDKSGLPSDRFSAERPEGSISTLTIQRTEQRDSAMYRCASSLSAGPQETQYFGPGTRLLVL.

This clone was recorded only once. The chain recombines TRBV6-5 with TRBJ1-1, with 8 bases fitting TRBD1. Germline CDR1 is MNHEY and CDR2 is SVGAGI. The length of the CDR3 is 15 residues. Germline trimming cut 6 bases from V and 1 base from J; bases unmatched to any gene: 7. CDR3 protein: CASRLQGGSNTEAFF. The CDR3 nucleotides read TGTGCCAGCAGACTACAGGGGGGATCGAACACTGAAGCTTTCTTT.

By sample share, this clone is medium-sized. The sample carries other DNA sequences with the same CDR3. The rearrangement joins TRBV19 to TRBJ2-7, with D perhaps TRBD1 or TRBD2 (5 bases each). This CDR3 is 11 amino acids long. Trimming removed 7 bases at V and 6 bases at J, with 10 bases between. Germline CDR1 reads LNHDA; CDR2 reads SQIVND (reference sequence). CDR3 loop: CASKEGSEQYF. The CDR3 DNA sequence: TGTGCCAGTAAAGAGGGGAGCGAGCAGTACTTC. The whole variable domain, remainder taken from reference TRBV19 and TRBJ2-7, is DGGITQSPKYLFRKEGQNVTLSCEQNLNHDAMYWYRQDPGQGLRLIYYSQIVNDFQKGDIAEGYSVSREKKESFPLTVTSAQKNPTAFYLCASKEGSEQYFGPGTRLTVT.

This sequence joins TRBV5-1 and TRBJ2-5, with D unclear. The CDR3 extends over 13 amino acids. Germline V lookup: CDR1 SGHRS, CDR2 YFSETQ. The V and J ends lost 4 bases and 4 bases respectively, with 11 bases between them. CDR3: CASSVGRSETQYF. The DNA of the CDR3 is TGCGCCAGCAGCGTCGGCCGGTCAGAGACCCAGTACTTC. Variable domain in full (rest from reference TRBV5-1 and TRBJ2-5): KAGVTQTPRYLIKTRGQQVTLSCSPISGHRSVSWYQQTPGQGLQFLFEYFSETQRNKGNFPGRFSGRQFSNSRSEMNVSTLELGDSALYLCASSVGRSETQYFGPGTRLLVL.

This chain connects TRBV7-2 to TRBJ2-7; D not resolved. Germline CDR1 is SGHTA and CDR2 is FQGNSA. The CDR3 has 14 residues. V lost 5 bases and J 0 bases, leaving 11 bases between the germline ends. The CDR3 nucleotides read TGTGCCAGCAGCGTTGGCAGTTCCTCCTACGAGCAGTACTTC. It encodes CASSVGSSSYEQYF.

This clone has a handful of counts. This chain joins TRBV28 and TRBJ2-7; D gene unclear. This CDR3 is built from 11 residues. The V end was cut by 4 bases, the J end by 7 bases, with 8 bases between. Germline loops: CDR1 MDHEN, CDR2 SYDVKM. CDR3 in DNA: TGTGCCAGCAGTTCCTCTTGGGAGCAGTACTTC. It specifies CASSSSWEQYF. Based on the CDR3 plus reference TRBV28 and TRBJ2-7, the full variable domain is DVKVTQSSRYLVKRTGEKVFLECVQDMDHENMFWYRQDPGLGLRLIYFSYDVKMKEKGDIPEGYSVSREKKERFSLILESASTNQTSMYLCASSSSWEQYFGPGTRLTVT.

This clone was counted once. The rearrangement uses TRBV5-4 and TRBJ2-1; 7 bases align to TRBD1. The CDR3 covers 15 residues. The V and J ends lost 3 bases and 10 bases, in that order; junction bases with no gene match: 13. Germline CDR1 is SGHNT and CDR2 is YYREEE (reference sequence). The CDR3 here is CASSSRTGWPREQFF. The CDR3 nucleotides are TGTGCCAGCAGCTCCCGGACAGGTTGGCCAAGAGAGCAGTTCTTC.

This clone was counted a few times. The V and J genes are TRBV30 and TRBJ2-2; D not certain. V lost 1 base, J lost 4 bases, and 7 bases lay in between. This CDR3 has 13 amino acids. CDR1 GTSNPN and CDR2 SVGIG come from the germline V gene (reference sequence). This CDR3 is CAWSGILTGELFF. In DNA, the CDR3 is TGTGCCTGGAGTGGCATTCTCACCGGGGAGCTGTTTTTT.

This clone was counted between two and nine times. The chain employs TRBV30 and TRBJ2-7; a weak D match, TRBD2 (6 bases). The V and J ends lost 1 base and 2 bases respectively, with 12 bases between them. This CDR3 spans 14 amino acids. Germline CDR1 GTSNPN, CDR2 SVGIG (reference sequence). This chain's CDR3 is CAWSADSGTYEQYF. CDR3 nucleotide sequence: TGTGCCTGGAGTGCGGATAGCGGCACCTACGAGCAGTACTTC. The full variable domain, completed using reference TRBV30 and TRBJ2-7, is SQTIHQWPATLVQPVGSPLSLECTVEGTSNPNLYWYRQAAGRGLQLLFYSVGIGQISSEVPQNLSASRPQDRQFILSSKKLLLSDSGFYLCAWSADSGTYEQYFGPGTRLTVT.

V gene TRBV30 combines with J gene TRBJ2-1, with 9 bases aligning to TRBD1. The V segment lost 2 bases and the J segment 10 bases; nucleotides outside the gene matches: 15. The CDR3 contains 16 residues. CDR1 and CDR2 (germline): GTSNPN, SVGIG (reference sequence). CDR3 DNA: TGTGCCTGGAGTCTTTTTAGGACAGGGGCTGTATTAGAGCAGTTCTTC. This gives the protein CAWSLFRTGAVLEQFF. The variable domain in full, completed from reference TRBV30 and TRBJ2-1, reads SQTIHQWPATLVQPVGSPLSLECTVEGTSNPNLYWYRQAAGRGLQLLFYSVGIGQISSEVPQNLSASRPQDRQFILSSKKLLLSDSGFYLCAWSLFRTGAVLEQFFGPGTRLTVL.